This T cell receptor beta chain was profiled in a study of T cell responses to AZD1222 COVID-19 vaccine. General study points: Most donors were white British and more were female, and clonal diversity was possibly underestimated. Of spike-specific TCRs, nearly half reportedly target regions left unmutated in variants.

Worth noting for this clone: Antigen unknown.

Measured with immunoSEQ multiplex PCR; TCRdb has only the in-frame clones, and not every one. The repertoire has about 180,000 clones, 87% of them found once; the top ten carry 2.6%. Germline V gene data show CDR1 as MGHDK and CDR2 as SYGVNS. V was pared by 10 bases and J by 6 bases, with 14 bases between. This CDR3 comprises 12 residues. The sample in question was peripheral blood, obtained on day 0 of AZD1222 vaccination. The TCR originated in an adult in good health. The V and J genes are TRBV25-1 and TRBJ2-3; D may correspond to TRBD1 or TRBD2 (6 bases each). In nucleotides, the CDR3 is TGTGCCACCAGGGGAGGAGGGGATACGCAGTATTTT. Its protein product is CATRGGGDTQYF.